These 21 T cell receptor beta chains were all obtained from the same sample, sequenced in a study (dated by TCRdb to about 2015). Receptors were amplified or captured by 5' RACE. The instrument given in TCRdb is Illumina MiSeq. In TCRdb, the public reads were trimmed at Q25 with fastp and aligned with MiXCR, with productive beta chains retained. Records with the same CDR3 protein are collapsed into one entry carrying the most frequent genes and DNA. This sample lists 40,000 to 65,000 distinct CDR3 sequences; approximately 23% were detected once. The top ten constitute 2.5% to 4% of the sample. The sequenced sample consisted of tumor-infiltrating naive CD4+ T cells sorted from the breast tumor. The cell subset or site tag for this specimen amounts to: naive CD4+ T cells, CD4+CD45RA+CD25-. The receptors were gathered from a female donor with breast cancer.

This clonotype was found many times. The V call is TRBV6-2 or TRBV6-3, the J call TRBJ1-2; no reliable D call. The V end was cut by 6 bases, the J end by 5 bases, with 7 bases between. CDR1 and CDR2 from the germline V gene are MNHEY and SVGEGT. The CDR3 is 11 residues long. As DNA, the CDR3 is TGTGCCAGCAGCCTCAGATATGGCTACACCTTC. It specifies CASSLRYGYTF.

Notes on this clonotype: No conserved phenylalanine or tryptophan is present at the end of the CDR3, so a read error is the likely explanation. The chain joins TRBV5-1 to TRBJ2-3, with D perhaps matching TRBD2 (6 bases). Trimming removed 3 bases from V and 3 bases from J, with 14 bases in between. Looked up from germline, CDR1 is SGHRS and CDR2 is YFSETQ. The CDR3 runs 15 residues. The CDR3 sequence: CASSWDSKGTDTQYL. In nucleotides, the CDR3 is TGCGCCAGCAGCTGGGACTCAAAGGGGACAGATACGCAGTATTTG.

The table lists this clonotype with a few counts. This chain connects TRBV7-3 to TRBJ1-1, with TRBD1 as a possible D gene (5 bases). The CDR3 loop spans 16 amino acids. Germline loops: CDR1 SGHTA, CDR2 FQGTGA. The ends were cut back, 0 bases at V and 4 bases at J, with 15 bases in the middle. The CDR3 DNA sequence: TGTGCCAGCAGCTTAACAGGGGAGGGAAAGGGCACTGAAGCTTTCTTT. As protein: CASSLTGEGKGTEAFF.

This clonotype came up a few times. The V call is TRBV5-5, the J call TRBJ2-7; TRBD1 matches 8 bases. Looked up from germline, CDR1 is SGHKS and CDR2 is YYEKEE (reference sequence). The CDR3 extends over 15 amino acids. The V segment lost 0 bases and the J segment 4 bases; nucleotides outside the gene matches: 6. The CDR3 DNA sequence: TGTGCCAGCAGCTTGGTGGCAGGGGGCTTATACGAGCAGTACTTC. Residues: CASSLVAGGLYEQYF.

This sequence joins TRBV6-5 and TRBJ1-1; 10 positions match TRBD1. Losses at the gene ends were 1 base for V and 3 bases for J; bases not matched to a gene: 11. Germline assignment: CDR1 MNHEY and CDR2 SVGAGI. The CDR3 is made up of 18 amino acids. The CDR3 DNA reads TGTGCCAGCAGTTACTTCGAGTTCTTAGGACAGGGGGACACTGAAGCTTTCTTT. It translates to CASSYFEFLGQGDTEAFF.

This clonotype was observed a handful of times. The CDR3 region has the DNA TGCAGTGCTTCTGGATGGGAGGCGGGGTCACCCCTCCACTTT. Encoded protein: CSASGWEAGSPLHF. The chain uses TRBV20-1 and TRBJ1-6; D unclear. Germline loops: CDR1 DFQATT, CDR2 SNEGSKA (reference sequence). Trimming shortened V by 5 bases and J by 10 bases, and 18 bases separated the two germline ends. There are 14 residues in the CDR3.

This clonotype has only a few counts. The chain has TRBV5-1 and TRBJ1-5; a weak D match, TRBD1 (5 bases). Trimming removed 0 bases at V and 3 bases at J, with 10 bases between. This CDR3 spans 15 amino acids. The germline gives CDR1 SGHRS, CDR2 YFSETQ. CDR3 nucleotide sequence: TGCGCCAGCAGCTTGGGGGGGACCTACAATCAGCCCCAGCATTTT. As protein: CASSLGGTYNQPQHF.

This clonotype has more than one count but fewer than ten. In DNA, the CDR3 is TGTGCCAGCAGCTCCCCGATGAGGACGGAGAGGGGCTACACCTTC. It codes for CASSSPMRTERGYTF. J is TRBJ1-2 and V is TRBV7-2; no firm D call. The CDR3 totals 15 residues. V was shortened by 4 bases and J by 8 bases, with 20 bases between the two germline ends. Germline loops: CDR1 SGHTA, CDR2 FQGNSA.

This clonotype was found a few times. The genes are TRBV7-6 and TRBJ1-3; D not certain. The CDR3 covers 14 residues. Trimming removed 5 bases at V and 2 bases at J, with 10 bases between. Germline V gene data show CDR1 as SGHVS and CDR2 as FNYEAQ. CDR3 DNA: TGTGCCAGCAGCCCCCGGACCACTGGAAACACCATATATTTT. Translating it yields CASSPRTTGNTIYF.

This clonotype showed up just a few times. V usage is TRBV4-1 and J usage is TRBJ2-7; 8 nucleotides match TRBD2. J was trimmed by 7 bases and V by 4 bases; bases with no gene match: 3. This CDR3 contains 12 residues. The germline V gene encodes CDR1 MGHRA and CDR2 YSYEKL. The CDR3 loop is CASSPGGGEQYF. In DNA form, the CDR3 reads TGCGCCAGCAGCCCCGGGGGGGGAGAGCAGTACTTC.

Only a few counts were recorded for this clonotype. The V and J genes are TRBV29-1 and TRBJ2-1; D is uncertain. Germline V gene lookup returns CDR1 SQVTM and CDR2 ANQGSEA. The length of the CDR3 is 16 residues. With 0 bases removed from V and 0 bases from J, the gap between germline ends came to 12 bases. The CDR3 protein is CSVEDRGRSSYNEQFF. The CDR3 region has the DNA TGCAGCGTTGAAGATCGTGGCCGATCCTCCTACAATGAGCAGTTCTTC.

The V gene is TRBV12-3 or TRBV12-4, the J gene TRBJ2-5; maybe TRBD2 (6 bases). CDR3 length: 14 residues. V was trimmed by 1 base and J by 9 bases, leaving 15 bases between them. CDR3 sequence: CASSLVSSPGAQYF. The CDR3 DNA is TGTGCCAGCAGTTTAGTATCGTCTCCGGGGGCCCAGTACTTC.

This clonotype was seen a handful of times. This rearrangement joins TRBV30 to TRBJ2-2; D unresolved. Germline V gives CDR1 GTSNPN, CDR2 SVGIG (reference sequence). The CDR3 runs to 13 residues. In nucleotides, the CDR3 is TGTGGCTTCTCCCCTTCGAACACCGGGGAGCTGTTTTTT. Its protein is CGFSPSNTGELFF.

A word on this clonotype: A read error may produce the germline difference seen at one junction end. The chain links TRBV5-6 to TRBJ2-1; D remains unclear. Germline V gene sequence: CDR1 SGHDT, CDR2 YYEEEE. The CDR3 sequence is 12 residues long. CDR3 protein: CASSDEDNEQFF. DNA of the CDR3: TGCGCCAGCAGCGACGAGGACAATGAGCAGTTCTTC.

This chain connects TRBV5-1 to TRBJ2-3, with D possibly being TRBD2 (6 bases). V gave up 0 bases and J gave up 6 bases, with 11 bases separating them. CDR1 and CDR2 from the germline V gene are SGHRS and YFSETQ. This CDR3 is built from 14 residues. CDR3 nucleotide sequence: TGCGCCAGCAGCTTGGGACTAGTGGGGGATACGCAGTATTTT. Protein product: CASSLGLVGDTQYF.

The chain uses TRBV28 and TRBJ2-6; no definite D call. The CDR3 is 12 residues long. Germline V gives CDR1 MDHEN, CDR2 SYDVKM. Trimming left V 7 bases short and J 5 bases short, with 6 bases between. CDR3 sequence (DNA): TGTGCCAGCAATGAACGGGCCAACGTCCTGACTTTC. It encodes CASNERANVLTF.

The chain couples TRBV5-1 to TRBJ2-3; the D gene could be TRBD1 or TRBD2 (5 bases each). The CDR3 runs to 14 residues. CDR1 and CDR2 (germline): SGHRS, YFSETQ. V lost 3 bases and J lost 6, with 14 bases in between. CDR3 sequence: CASSWGRTQDTQYF. The CDR3 nucleotides are TGCGCCAGCAGCTGGGGACGGACTCAGGATACGCAGTATTTT. The whole variable domain, remainder taken from reference TRBV5-1 and TRBJ2-3, is KAGVTQTPRYLIKTRGQQVTLSCSPISGHRSVSWYQQTPGQGLQFLFEYFSETQRNKGNFPGRFSGRQFSNSRSEMNVSTLELGDSALYLCASSWGRTQDTQYFGPGTRLTVL.

The chain couples TRBV5-1 to TRBJ1-6; no reliable D call. Germline-derived CDR1 and CDR2 are SGHRS and YFSETQ. V lost 4 bases, J lost 10 bases, and 15 bases lay in between. The CDR3 consists of 14 residues. DNA of the CDR3: TGCGCCAGCAGCCTACTGACGTGGAAGTCACCCCTCCACTTT. Amino acid sequence: CASSLLTWKSPLHF.

This clonotype was detected only a few times. For the CDR3, the DNA is TGCAGCGTTGAAGTGGCCTACGAGCAGTACTTC. It codes for CSVEVAYEQYF. The chain has TRBV29-1 and TRBJ2-7; D unclear. With 1 base removed from V and 2 bases from J, the gap between germline ends came to 3 bases. CDR3 length: 11 amino acids. CDR1 is SQVTM, CDR2 ANQGSEA, per germline.

The table lists this clonotype with a few counts. The chain employs TRBV11-2 and TRBJ2-7, with D possibly matching TRBD2 (7 bases). The germline gives CDR1 SGHAT, CDR2 FQNNGV. The CDR3 length is 18 residues. V was pared by 5 bases and J by 2 bases, with 25 bases between. The CDR3 here is CASSPIGRGGGSPYEQYF. The CDR3 coding sequence is TGTGCCAGCAGCCCGATAGGTAGGGGCGGGGGCTCGCCCTACGAGCAGTACTTC.

The chain links TRBV27 to TRBJ2-7; TRBD2 might be the D (7 bases). The CDR3 sequence is 15 residues long. The germline V gene encodes CDR1 MNHEY and CDR2 SMNVEV (reference sequence). Between the trimmed V and J ends, which lost 6 bases and 4 bases, there was a span of 19 bases. The DNA of the CDR3 is TGTGCCAGCAGACTGGAGGGGGGGGCCTTATACGAGCAGTACTTC. Residues: CASRLEGGALYEQYF.